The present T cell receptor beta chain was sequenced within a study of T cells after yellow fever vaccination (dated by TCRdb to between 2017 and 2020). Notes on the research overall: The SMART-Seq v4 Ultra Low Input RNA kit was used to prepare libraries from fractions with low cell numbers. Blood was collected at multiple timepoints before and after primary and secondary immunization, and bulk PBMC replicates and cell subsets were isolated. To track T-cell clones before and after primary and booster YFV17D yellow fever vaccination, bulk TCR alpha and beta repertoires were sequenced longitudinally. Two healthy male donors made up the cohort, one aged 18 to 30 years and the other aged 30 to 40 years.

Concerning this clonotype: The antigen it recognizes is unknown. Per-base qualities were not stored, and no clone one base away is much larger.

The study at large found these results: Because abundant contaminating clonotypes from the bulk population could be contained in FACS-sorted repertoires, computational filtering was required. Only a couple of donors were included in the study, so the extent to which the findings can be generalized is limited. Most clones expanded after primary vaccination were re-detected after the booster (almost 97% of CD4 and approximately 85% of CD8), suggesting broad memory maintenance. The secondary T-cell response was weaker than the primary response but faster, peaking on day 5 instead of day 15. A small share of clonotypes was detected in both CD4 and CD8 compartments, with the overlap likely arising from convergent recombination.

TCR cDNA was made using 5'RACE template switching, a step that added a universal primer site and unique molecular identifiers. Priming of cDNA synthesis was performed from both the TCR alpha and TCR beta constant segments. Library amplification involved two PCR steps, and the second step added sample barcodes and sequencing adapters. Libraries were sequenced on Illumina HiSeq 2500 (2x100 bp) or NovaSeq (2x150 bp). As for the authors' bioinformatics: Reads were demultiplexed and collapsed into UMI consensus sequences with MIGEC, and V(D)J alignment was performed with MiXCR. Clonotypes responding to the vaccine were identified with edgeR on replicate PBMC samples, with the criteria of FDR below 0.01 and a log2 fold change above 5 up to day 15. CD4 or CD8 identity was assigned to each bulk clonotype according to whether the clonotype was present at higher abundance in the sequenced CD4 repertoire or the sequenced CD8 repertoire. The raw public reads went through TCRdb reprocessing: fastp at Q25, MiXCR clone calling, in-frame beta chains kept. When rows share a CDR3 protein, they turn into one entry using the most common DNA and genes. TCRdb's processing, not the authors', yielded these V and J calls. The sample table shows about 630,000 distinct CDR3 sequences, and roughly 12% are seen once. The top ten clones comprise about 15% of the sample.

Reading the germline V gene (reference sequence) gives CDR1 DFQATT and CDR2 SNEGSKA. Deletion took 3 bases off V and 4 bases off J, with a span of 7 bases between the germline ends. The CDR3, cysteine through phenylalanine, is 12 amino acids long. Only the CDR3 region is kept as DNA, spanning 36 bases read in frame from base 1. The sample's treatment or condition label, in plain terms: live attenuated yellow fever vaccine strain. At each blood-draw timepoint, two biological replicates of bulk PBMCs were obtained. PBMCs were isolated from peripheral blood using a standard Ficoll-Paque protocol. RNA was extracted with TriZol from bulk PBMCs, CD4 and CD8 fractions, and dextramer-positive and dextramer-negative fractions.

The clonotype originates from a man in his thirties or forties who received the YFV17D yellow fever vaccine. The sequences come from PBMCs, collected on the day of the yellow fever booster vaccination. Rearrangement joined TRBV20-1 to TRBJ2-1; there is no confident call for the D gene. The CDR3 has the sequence CSASKRYNEQFF. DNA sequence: TGCAGTGCTAGTAAACGATACAATGAGCAGTTCTTC.